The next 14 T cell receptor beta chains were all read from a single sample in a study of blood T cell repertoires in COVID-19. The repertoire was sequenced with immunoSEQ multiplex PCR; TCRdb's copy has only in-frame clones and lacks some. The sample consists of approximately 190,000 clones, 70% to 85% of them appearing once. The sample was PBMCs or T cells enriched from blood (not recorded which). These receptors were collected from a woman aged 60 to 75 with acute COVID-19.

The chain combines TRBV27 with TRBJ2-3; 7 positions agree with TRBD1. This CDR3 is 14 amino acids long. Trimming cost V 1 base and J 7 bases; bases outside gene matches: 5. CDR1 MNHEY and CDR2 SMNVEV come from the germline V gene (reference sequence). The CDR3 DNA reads TGTGCCAGCAGTTTATTCCAGGGACAGCATACGCAGTATTTT. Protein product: CASSLFQGQHTQYF.

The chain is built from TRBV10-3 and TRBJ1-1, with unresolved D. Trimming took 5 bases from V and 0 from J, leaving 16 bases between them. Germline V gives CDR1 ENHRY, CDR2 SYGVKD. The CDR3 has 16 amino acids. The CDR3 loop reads CAISPRGGDMNTEAFF. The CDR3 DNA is TGTGCCATCAGTCCCCGGGGAGGAGATATGAACACTGAAGCTTTCTTT.

CDR3 residues: CASSLVSGPGRRNEQFF. CDR3 in DNA: TGTGCCAGCAGCTTGGTTAGCGGGCCTGGGCGCAGGAATGAGCAGTTCTTC. This chain links TRBV5-6 with TRBJ2-1; 7 bases match TRBD2. The CDR3 has 17 amino acids. CDR1 SGHDT and CDR2 YYEEEE come from the germline V gene. V lost 0 bases and J lost 7; bases outside the gene matches: 13.

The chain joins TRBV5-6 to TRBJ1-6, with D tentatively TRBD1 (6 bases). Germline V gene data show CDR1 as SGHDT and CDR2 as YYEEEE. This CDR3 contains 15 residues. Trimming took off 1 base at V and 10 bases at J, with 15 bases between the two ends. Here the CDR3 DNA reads TGTGCCAGCAGCTTGTTGGCAGGCCAGGGGTCACCCCTCCACTTT. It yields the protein CASSLLAGQGSPLHF.

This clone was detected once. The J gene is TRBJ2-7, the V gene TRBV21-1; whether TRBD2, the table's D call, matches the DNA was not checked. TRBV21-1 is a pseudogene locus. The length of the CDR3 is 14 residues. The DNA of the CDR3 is TGTGCCAGCAGCCTTTGGGGGGGACTGCTCGAGCAGTACTTC. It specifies CASSLWGGLLEQYF.

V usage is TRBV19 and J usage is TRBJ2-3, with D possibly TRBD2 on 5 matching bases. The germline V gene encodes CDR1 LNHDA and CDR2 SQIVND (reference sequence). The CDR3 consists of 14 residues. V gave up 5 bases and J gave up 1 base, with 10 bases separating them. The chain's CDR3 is CASSVGIRTDTQYF. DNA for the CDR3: TGTGCCAGTAGTGTCGGGATACGCACAGATACGCAGTATTTT.

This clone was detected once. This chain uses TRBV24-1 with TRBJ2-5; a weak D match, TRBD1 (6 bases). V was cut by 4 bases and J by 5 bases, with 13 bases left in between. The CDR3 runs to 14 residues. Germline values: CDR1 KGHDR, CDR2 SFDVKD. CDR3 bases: TGTGCCACCAGTGACCCAGGGGTTGGGGAGACCCAGTACTTC. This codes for CATSDPGVGETQYF.

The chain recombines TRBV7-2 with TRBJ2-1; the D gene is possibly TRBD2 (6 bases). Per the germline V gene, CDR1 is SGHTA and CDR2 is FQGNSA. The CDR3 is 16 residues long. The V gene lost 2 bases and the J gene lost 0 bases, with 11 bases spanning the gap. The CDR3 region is CASSLMMRGSYNEQFF. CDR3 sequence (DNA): TGTGCCAGCAGCTTAATGATGCGGGGCTCCTACAATGAGCAGTTCTTC.

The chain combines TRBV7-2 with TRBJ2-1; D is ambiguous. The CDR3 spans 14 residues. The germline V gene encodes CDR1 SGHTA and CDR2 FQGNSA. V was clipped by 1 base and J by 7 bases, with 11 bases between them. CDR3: CASSLGGSSNEQFF. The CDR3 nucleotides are TGTGCCAGCAGCTTAGGCGGCTCGTCGAATGAGCAGTTCTTC. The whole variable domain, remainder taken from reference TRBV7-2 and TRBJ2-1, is GAGVSQSPSNKVTEKGKDVELRCDPISGHTALYWYRQSLGQGLEFLIYFQGNSAPDKSGLPSDRFSAERTGGSVSTLTIQRTQQEDSAVYLCASSLGGSSNEQFFGPGTRLTVL.

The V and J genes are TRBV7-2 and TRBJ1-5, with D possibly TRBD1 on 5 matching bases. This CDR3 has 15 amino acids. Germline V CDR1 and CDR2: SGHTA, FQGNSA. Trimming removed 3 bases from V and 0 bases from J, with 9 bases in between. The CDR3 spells CASSLGGTSNQPQHF. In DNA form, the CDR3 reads TGTGCCAGCAGCTTGGGAGGGACTAGCAATCAGCCCCAGCATTTT.

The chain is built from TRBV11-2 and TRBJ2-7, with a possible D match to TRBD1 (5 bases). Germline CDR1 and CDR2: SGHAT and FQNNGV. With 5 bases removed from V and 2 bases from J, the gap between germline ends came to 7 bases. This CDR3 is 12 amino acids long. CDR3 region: CASSPTAYEQYV. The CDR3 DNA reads TGTGCCAGCAGCCCGACAGCCTACGAGCAGTACGTC.

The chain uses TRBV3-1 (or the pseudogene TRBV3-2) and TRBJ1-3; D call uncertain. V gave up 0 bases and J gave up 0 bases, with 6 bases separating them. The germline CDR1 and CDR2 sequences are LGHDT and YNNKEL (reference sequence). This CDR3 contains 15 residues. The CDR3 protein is CASSQDPYSGNTIYF. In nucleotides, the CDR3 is TGTGCCAGCAGCCAAGACCCCTACTCTGGAAACACCATATATTTT.

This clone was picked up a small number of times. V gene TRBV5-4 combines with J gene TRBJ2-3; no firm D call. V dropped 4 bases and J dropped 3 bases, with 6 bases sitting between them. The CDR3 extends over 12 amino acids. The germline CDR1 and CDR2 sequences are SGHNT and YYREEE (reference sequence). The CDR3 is CASSPGTDTQYF. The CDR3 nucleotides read TGTGCCAGCAGCCCCGGGACAGATACGCAGTATTTT. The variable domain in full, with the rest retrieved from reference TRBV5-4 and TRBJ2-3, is ETGVTQSPTHLIKTRGQQVTLRCSSQSGHNTVSWYQQALGQGPQFIFQYYREEENGRGNFPPRFSGLQFPNYSSELNVNALELDDSALYLCASSPGTDTQYFGPGTRLTVL.

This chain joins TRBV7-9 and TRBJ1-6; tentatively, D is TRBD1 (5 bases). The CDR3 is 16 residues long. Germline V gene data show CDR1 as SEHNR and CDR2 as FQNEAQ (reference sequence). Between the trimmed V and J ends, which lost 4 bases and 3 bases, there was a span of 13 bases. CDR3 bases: TGTGCCAGCAGCTCCCGACTGACAGACTATAATTCACCCCTCCACTTT. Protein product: CASSSRLTDYNSPLHF.